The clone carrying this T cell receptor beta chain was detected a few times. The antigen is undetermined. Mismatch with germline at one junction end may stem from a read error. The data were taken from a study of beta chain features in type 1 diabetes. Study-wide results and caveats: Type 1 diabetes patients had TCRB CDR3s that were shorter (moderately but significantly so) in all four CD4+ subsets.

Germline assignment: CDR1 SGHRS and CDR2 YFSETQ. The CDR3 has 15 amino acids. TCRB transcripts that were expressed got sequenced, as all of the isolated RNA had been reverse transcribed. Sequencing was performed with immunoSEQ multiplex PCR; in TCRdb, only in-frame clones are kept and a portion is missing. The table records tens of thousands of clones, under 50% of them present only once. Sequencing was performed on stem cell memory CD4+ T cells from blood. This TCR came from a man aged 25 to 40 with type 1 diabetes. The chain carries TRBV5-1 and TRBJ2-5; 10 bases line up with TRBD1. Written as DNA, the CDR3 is TGTGCCAGCAGTTTCGACAGGGGGCTAAGGGAGACCCAGTACTTC. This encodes CASSFDRGLRETQYF.